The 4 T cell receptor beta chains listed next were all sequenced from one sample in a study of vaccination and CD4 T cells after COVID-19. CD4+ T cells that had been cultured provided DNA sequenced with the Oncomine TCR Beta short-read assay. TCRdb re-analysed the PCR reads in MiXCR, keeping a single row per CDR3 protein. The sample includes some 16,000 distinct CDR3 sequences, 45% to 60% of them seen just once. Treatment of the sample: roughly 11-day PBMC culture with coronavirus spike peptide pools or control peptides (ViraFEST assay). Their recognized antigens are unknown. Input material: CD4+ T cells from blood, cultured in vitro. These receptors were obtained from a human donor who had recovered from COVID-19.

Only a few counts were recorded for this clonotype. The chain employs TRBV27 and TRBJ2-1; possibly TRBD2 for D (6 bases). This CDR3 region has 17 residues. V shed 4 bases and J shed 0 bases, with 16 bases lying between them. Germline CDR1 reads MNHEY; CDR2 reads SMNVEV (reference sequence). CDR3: CASSSTGGVSSYNEQFF. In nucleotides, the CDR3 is TGTGCCAGCAGTTCAACCGGGGGAGTGAGCTCCTACAATGAGCAGTTCTTC.

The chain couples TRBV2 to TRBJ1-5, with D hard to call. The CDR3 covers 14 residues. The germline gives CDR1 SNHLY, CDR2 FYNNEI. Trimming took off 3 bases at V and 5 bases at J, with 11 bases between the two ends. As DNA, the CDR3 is TGTGCCAGCAGTGACCCCGACCGAGATCAGCCCCAGCATTTT. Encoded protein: CASSDPDRDQPQHF. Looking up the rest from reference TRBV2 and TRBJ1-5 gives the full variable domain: EPEVTQTPSHQVTQMGQEVILRCVPISNHLYFYWYRQILGQKVEFLVSFYNNEISEKSEIFDDQFSVERPDGSNFTLKIRSTKLEDSAMYFCASSDPDRDQPQHFGDGTRLSIL.

The CDR3 here is CAWSVTGGEGYTF. CDR3 bases: TGTGCCTGGAGTGTGACAGGGGGAGAAGGCTACACCTTC. V is TRBV30 and J is TRBJ1-2, with 9 bases that match TRBD1. CDR3 length: 13 residues. J lost 8 bases, V lost 0 bases, and 4 bases had no gene match. Germline assignment: CDR1 GTSNPN and CDR2 SVGIG (reference sequence).

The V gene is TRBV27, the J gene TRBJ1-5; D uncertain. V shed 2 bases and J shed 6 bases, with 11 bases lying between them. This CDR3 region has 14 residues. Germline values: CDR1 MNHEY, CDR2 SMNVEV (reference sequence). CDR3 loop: CASSLEGWGQPQHF. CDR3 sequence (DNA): TGTGCCAGCAGTTTAGAAGGGTGGGGTCAGCCCCAGCATTTT.